The 5 T cell receptor beta chains reported below all come from one sample, sequenced in a study of CD8+CD57+ T cells in acquired aplastic anemia. TCR beta VDJ and CDR3 profiles were obtained from a genomic DNA template. TCRdb reprocessed the reads via MiXCR and lists one record per CDR3 protein. The sample has approximately 200,000 distinct CDR3 sequences, roughly half seen once; the top ten hold about a sixth. The sample comprised sorted CD4+, CD8+, or CD8+CD57+ T cells (not recorded which) from PBMCs. Receptors were obtained from a human donor in good health, serving as a control.

A word on this clonotype: A junction boundary mismatches the germline segment, possibly from a read error. The chain couples TRBV7-8 to TRBJ1-3; D call uncertain. Germline CDR1 and CDR2: SGHVS and FQNEAQ. The CDR3 is 13 amino acids. The CDR3 spells CASSPPRVNTMYF. CDR3 in DNA: TGTGCTAGCAGCCCCCCCCGGGTCAACACCATGTATTTT.

This clonotype came up a few times. The CDR3 coding sequence is TGTGCCATCAGTGACGGTCTGGCGACACAAGAGACCCAGTACTTC. Its translation: CAISDGLATQETQYF. The chain links TRBV10-3 to TRBJ2-5; D is uncertain. Germline V gene sequence: CDR1 ENHRY, CDR2 SYGVKD. Trimming removed 3 bases at V and 2 bases at J, with 13 bases between. The length of the CDR3 is 15 residues.

The genes are TRBV14 and TRBJ2-2; 8 positions agree with TRBD1. The germline CDR1 and CDR2 sequences are SGHDN and FVKESK. V lost 4 bases to trimming and J lost 4 bases; unmatched junction nucleotides: 5. This CDR3 has 15 amino acids. Here the CDR3 DNA reads TGTGCCAGCAGCCTTCCAGGGGGCATCACCGGGGAGCTGTTTTTT. Amino acids: CASSLPGGITGELFF.

This clonotype was recorded many times. The chain joins TRBV3-1 to TRBJ2-5; D may match TRBD1 or TRBD2 (5 bases each). Germline values: CDR1 LGHDT, CDR2 YNNKEL (reference sequence). The CDR3 totals 14 residues. Between the trimmed V and J ends, which lost 4 bases and 0 bases, there was a span of 9 bases. The CDR3 bases are TGTGCCAGCAGCCCCGGGACCTACCAAGAGACCCAGTACTTC. Translated: CASSPGTYQETQYF.

This clonotype has only a few counts. The gene calls are TRBV30 and TRBJ2-1, with a weak D call TRBD1 (6 bases). The CDR3 loop spans 14 amino acids. The V end lost 4 bases, the J end lost 2 bases, and 12 bases lay between the germline ends. Germline CDR1 is GTSNPN and CDR2 is SVGIG (reference sequence). The CDR3 spells CAWNREGTYNEQFF. The DNA of the CDR3 is TGTGCCTGGAACAGGGAAGGCACCTACAATGAGCAGTTCTTC.